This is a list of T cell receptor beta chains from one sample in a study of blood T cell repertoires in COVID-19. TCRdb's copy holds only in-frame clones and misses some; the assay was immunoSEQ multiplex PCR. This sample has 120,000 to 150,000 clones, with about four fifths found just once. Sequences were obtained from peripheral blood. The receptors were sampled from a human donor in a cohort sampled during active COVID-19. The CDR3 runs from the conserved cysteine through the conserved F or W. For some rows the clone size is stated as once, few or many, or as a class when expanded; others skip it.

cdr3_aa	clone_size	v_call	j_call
CASSPGQGRGTQYF	-	TRBV19	TRBJ2-5
CASSQGQGLETQYF	-	TRBV3-1/TRBV3-2	TRBJ2-5
CAILSSRGGVGSNQPQHF	once	TRBV28	TRBJ1-5
CASSPVFRVNEQFF	-	TRBV28	TRBJ2-1
CASTLTSSYEQYF	once	TRBV6-5	TRBJ2-7
CASSVGGTGMYNEQFF	-	TRBV9	TRBJ2-1
CASSMITGGTSNQPQHF	-	TRBV19	TRBJ1-5
CASSLGNRVDGTDTQYF	-	TRBV5-5	TRBJ2-3
CASSVIAGSYNEQFF	-	TRBV5-1	TRBJ2-1
CASRGSGGRSDTQYF	-	TRBV5-1	TRBJ2-3
CASSHPRGAPNSPLHF	few	TRBV14	TRBJ1-6
CASSLGQGYSPLHF	-	TRBV7-2	TRBJ1-6
CASSQADRGLWNTEAFF	-	TRBV14	TRBJ1-1
CASTPAQVRNYGYTF	few	TRBV6-2/TRBV6-3	TRBJ1-2
CASSRFLGTGVSKALARANVLTF	-	TRBV19	TRBJ2-6
CASQGQTISLEAFF	-	TRBV7-2	TRBJ1-1
CASRPHGGGPGELFF	-	TRBV6-5	TRBJ2-2
CASSPRQTSGRRGETQYF	-	TRBV27	TRBJ2-5
CASRLRGLTDTQYF	-	TRBV6-4	TRBJ2-3
CASSLEWGPNNEQFF	few	TRBV5-1	TRBJ2-1
CSASGGTGGLNSNQPQHF	few	TRBV20-1	TRBJ1-5
CASSLKPGNTEAFF	-	TRBV5-6	TRBJ1-1
CATSSGDEQFF	once	TRBV7-2	TRBJ2-1
CASSRGGGGTQETQYF	once	TRBV7-9	TRBJ2-5
CASSQRLQDSGYTF	many	TRBV14	TRBJ1-2
CASSFMLGDSGELFF	once	TRBV5-4	TRBJ2-2
CASSPREFPYEQYF	medium-sized	TRBV11-2	TRBJ2-7
CASSLASTDTQYF	-	TRBV11-2	TRBJ2-3
CASSHPAGRRVSNNQPQHF	-	TRBV4-1	TRBJ1-5
CASSGGGNIPTDTQYF	-	TRBV11-3	TRBJ2-3
CASSVGVAGGNNEQFF	-	TRBV9	TRBJ2-1
CASSSDRGNYTF	once	TRBV2	TRBJ1-2
CASSMAGLSTSVDSTDTQYF	-	TRBV19	TRBJ2-3
CASPREEKLFF	once	TRBV5-8	TRBJ1-4
CASSRSRTGWGDEQYF	-	TRBV3-1/TRBV3-2	TRBJ2-7
CASSQATGRGTEKLFF	-	TRBV4-1	TRBJ1-4
CASRFTRAGETEAFF	-	TRBV6-5	TRBJ1-1
CASSEARGASSYNEQFF	few	TRBV6-1	TRBJ2-1
CASSSFGRRRQGGNTGELFF	-	TRBV6-2/TRBV6-3	TRBJ2-2
CASNGGVTTDTQYF	-	TRBV2	TRBJ2-3
CASRNLGGEDTEAFF	once	TRBV5-1	TRBJ1-1
CASSQSSGTGGTQPQHF	-	TRBV3-1/TRBV3-2	TRBJ1-5
CASSLARPQETQYF	once	TRBV11-2	TRBJ2-5
CASSRRQGDQPQHF	-	TRBV6-5	TRBJ1-5
CASRRGTLGAYEQYF	-	TRBV28	TRBJ2-7
CASSSHATGKAFF	few	TRBV11-3	TRBJ1-1
CASSLRGTGYTF	-	TRBV11-2	TRBJ1-2
CASSQGQGYQPQHF	few	TRBV3-1/TRBV3-2	TRBJ1-5
CASSAGTAITDTQYF	-	TRBV11-3	TRBJ2-3
CASSFNRDSNSPLHF	-	TRBV27	TRBJ1-6
CASSLAGGRQPQHF	-	TRBV11-2	TRBJ1-5
CSVAGTGTSPLHF	-	TRBV29-1	TRBJ1-6
CASSVGSGGYTF	-	TRBV11-2	TRBJ1-2